The clone carrying this T cell receptor (beta chain) was seen a few times. Its antigen is unknown. The data are from a study of cytomegalovirus exposure and HLA in healthy donors. Study findings and constraints: Researchers reported that a few CMV-associated chains were confirmed in vitro as CMV antigen-specific.

TCRdb's copy holds only in-frame clones and misses some; the assay was immunoSEQ multiplex PCR. The data contain approximately 200,000 clones, 75% to 95% of them singletons. The TCR sequence derives from a woman between 18 and 30 years old in good health and CMV-seronegative. Material: PBMCs.

The CDR3 loop reads CASSGYSTYEQYF. CDR3 in DNA: TGTGCCAGCAGTGGTTACAGCACCTACGAGCAGTACTTC. The chain joins TRBV6-5 to TRBJ2-7, with D unclear. The CDR3 spans 13 residues. In germline, CDR1 is MNHEY, CDR2 SVGAGI. The germline V and J ends were trimmed by 5 bases and 2 bases, with 10 bases remaining between them.